This TCR beta chain was documented in a study of T cell repertoires in cytomegalovirus infection. Overall study context: It was recently identified HLA-C-restricted and well-studied HLA-B-restricted CMV epitopes that the study used. Indicated by public TCR beta signatures were CMV infection and matching HLA type. Study conclusions and caveats: Within the response measured ex vivo, HLA-C-restricted CMV-specific TCR beta clonotypes were dominant. Carriers of CMV and the relevant HLA type were discriminated by public TCR beta frequency.

Turning to this clonotype: Its antigen is unidentified.

Trimming took off 7 bases at V and 4 bases at J, with 11 bases between the two ends. Germline V gene lookup returns CDR1 SGHKS and CDR2 YYEKEE (reference sequence). The CDR3 is 12 residues long. TCRdb re-called the reads with MiXCR, one entry per CDR3 protein. The sample carries some 940,000 distinct CDR3 sequences, 30% to 40% recorded once. The starting material was cultured CD8+ T cells from PBMCs, obtained from culture after CMV antigen stimulation. This clonotype was sampled from a human donor in good health (CMV status not recorded). Some clones in this sample may be carry-over from other donors' samples. This sequence joins TRBV5-5 and TRBJ1-2; D is undetermined. The CDR3 DNA is TGTGCCAGCGACTCCGGGTCCTATGGCTACACCTTC. Protein sequence: CASDSGSYGYTF.